The 27 T cell receptor beta chains below come from one sample, sequenced in a study of blood T cells in healthy people across ages. A second PCR of about 7 to 12 cycles used a sample-barcoded 5' primer and a J-beta primer mix. In TCRdb, the 5' RACE reads were re-called with MiXCR into one record per CDR3 protein. The table records 1.5 million to 2 million distinct CDR3 sequences, around 48% of them present only once. Sequenced input: blood. The receptors come from a woman aged 35 to 49 in good health.

The J gene is TRBJ2-7, the V gene TRBV6-1; D possibly corresponds to TRBD1 (6 bases). V lost 4 bases and J 1 base, leaving 17 bases between the germline ends. This CDR3 contains 16 residues. In germline, CDR1 is MNHNS, CDR2 SASEGT. CDR3 DNA: TGTGCCAGCAGTGCGCCTCAGGGGATCGGTTCCTACGAGCAGTACTTC. It translates to CASSAPQGIGSYEQYF.

This clonotype was counted only a few times. V is TRBV6-1 and J is TRBJ2-5, with D tentatively TRBD2 (6 bases). This CDR3 comprises 14 residues. Germline V gene sequence: CDR1 MNHNS, CDR2 SASEGT. With 8 bases removed from V and 5 bases from J, the gap between germline ends came to 18 bases. CDR3 nucleotides: TGTGCCAGCCTTGTTGCGGGACCCAGGGAGACCCAGTACTTC. Translating gives CASLVAGPRETQYF.

This clonotype came up a few times. The V call is TRBV3-1, the J call TRBJ1-4; D ambiguous. Germline V gene lookup returns CDR1 LGHDT and CDR2 YNNKEL (reference sequence). This CDR3 is built from 15 residues. Trimming removed 3 bases from V and 0 bases from J, with 8 bases in between. The CDR3 spells CASSQETATNEKLFF. CDR3 bases: TGTGCCAGCAGCCAGGAGACTGCAACTAATGAAAAACTGTTTTTT.

J is TRBJ2-7 and V is TRBV6-5; weak D call: TRBD1 (6 bases). Trimming pared 4 bases from V and 9 bases from J, leaving 10 bases between. Germline assignment: CDR1 MNHEY and CDR2 SVGAGI. The CDR3 sequence is 11 residues long. CDR3 DNA sequence: TGTGCCAGCAGTTGGAAAGGGGGGCAGTACTTC. Residues: CASSWKGGQYF.

This clonotype was seen a handful of times. CDR3 sequence: CSVNGQGARNEQFF. CDR3 nucleotides: TGCAGCGTAAACGGACAGGGGGCACGCAATGAGCAGTTCTTC. V and J are TRBV29-1 and TRBJ2-1, with TRBD1 matching 11 bases. This CDR3 comprises 14 residues. The germline gives CDR1 SQVTM, CDR2 ANQGSEA. The V segment lost 6 bases and the J segment 6 bases; nucleotides outside the gene matches: 7.

As concerns this clonotype: A much larger clone lies a single base off, so this may be a read error. The chain combines TRBV7-2 with TRBJ2-5; D tentatively reads TRBD1 or TRBD2 (6 bases each). Germline CDR1 reads SGHTA; CDR2 reads FQGNSA. The CDR3 sequence is 13 residues long. CDR3 DNA: TGTGTCAGCAGTGGGGGGCCCCAAGAGACCCAGTACTTC. Translating gives CVSSGGPQETQYF.

In regard to this clonotype: Mismatch with germline at one junction end may stem from a read error. This sequence joins TRBV20-1 and TRBJ2-1, with D possibly matching TRBD2 (5 bases). The germline V gene encodes CDR1 DFQATT and CDR2 SNEGSKA (reference sequence). The CDR3 has 17 amino acids. DNA for the CDR3: TGCAGTGCTCAACCCCCCATACGCGCGAGGGCCTACAATGGGCAGTTCTTC. As protein: CSAQPPIRARAYNGQFF.

The CDR3 DNA sequence: TGTGCCAGCAGCCTCCATCCTTGGGCGGACGAGCAGTACTTC. Its translation: CASSLHPWADEQYF. The V call is TRBV7-2, the J call TRBJ2-7; D gene ambiguous. Germline CDR1 is SGHTA and CDR2 is FQGNSA. V lost 5 bases, J lost 5 bases, and 16 bases lay in between. The length of the CDR3 is 14 residues.

This clonotype has only a few counts. The chain recombines TRBV29-1 with TRBJ1-4; no clear D gene. Germline assignment: CDR1 SQVTM and CDR2 ANQGSEA. Trimming removed 8 bases from V and 7 bases from J, with 11 bases in between. The CDR3 spans 11 residues. The CDR3, as DNA: TGCAGCTCAAGTAAGGGTGAAAAACTGTTTTTT. This encodes CSSSKGEKLFF. Supplemented by reference TRBV29-1 and TRBJ1-4, the full variable domain reads SAVISQKPSRDICQRGTSLTIQCQVDSQVTMMFWYRQQPGQSLTLIATANQGSEATYESGFVIDKFPISRPNLTFSTLTVSNMSPEDSSIYLCSSSKGEKLFFGSGTQLSVL.

This clonotype was seen repeatedly, ten times or more. This chain connects TRBV10-3 to TRBJ2-7, with 8 nucleotides matching TRBD1. Germline V gene data show CDR1 as ENHRY and CDR2 as SYGVKD. CDR3 length equals 13 residues. J was trimmed by 6 bases and V by 2 bases; bases with no gene match: 3. CDR3 loop: CAISEDRGREQYF. The DNA of the CDR3 is TGTGCCATCAGTGAGGACAGGGGACGCGAGCAGTACTTC.

The chain employs TRBV2 and TRBJ2-4, with D possibly matching TRBD1 (6 bases). The DNA end is a closer match to TRBJ2-5, so the J assignment may be wrong. This CDR3 has 14 amino acids. Germline loops: CDR1 SNHLY, CDR2 FYNNEI. CDR3 bases: TGTGCCAGCCTCGGACAGCTCGGCCAAGAGACCCAGTACTTC. Translated: CASLGQLGQETQYF.

This clonotype has just a few counts. V usage is TRBV6-6 and J usage is TRBJ2-1, with TRBD1 matching 8 bases. Germline-derived CDR1 and CDR2 are MNHNY and SVGAGI (reference sequence). The CDR3 extends over 15 amino acids. V lost 10 bases, J lost 7 bases, and 15 bases stayed unmatched. CDR3 bases: TGTGCCACCTCCTCGACCGGGACAGGAGCTAATGAGCAGTTCTTC. As protein: CATSSTGTGANEQFF.

This clonotype has only a few counts. This chain uses TRBV28 with TRBJ2-3, with a tentative D call TRBD1 (5 bases). The V gene lost 4 bases and the J gene lost 9 bases, with 5 bases spanning the gap. Germline V lookup: CDR1 MDHEN, CDR2 SYDVKM. This CDR3 contains 10 residues. The CDR3 loop is CASSWGTQYF. Written as DNA, the CDR3 is TGTGCCAGCAGTTGGGGCACGCAGTATTTT.

The chain links TRBV29-1 to TRBJ2-1, with 12 bases that match TRBD2. Trimming cost V 5 bases and J 7 bases; bases outside gene matches: 6. The CDR3 has 14 amino acids. Germline V CDR1 and CDR2: SQVTM, ANQGSEA. The DNA of the CDR3 is TGCAGCGTTCGGCTAGCGGGGGGGGTTAATGAGCAGTTCTTC. This codes for CSVRLAGGVNEQFF.

This clonotype has more than one count but fewer than ten. This rearrangement joins TRBV4-1 to TRBJ2-7; 9 nucleotides agree with TRBD1. With V trimmed by 0 bases and J by 2 bases, 8 bases remained unmatched. CDR1 and CDR2 (germline): MGHRA, YSYEKL. The CDR3 runs 17 residues. The chain's CDR3 is CASSQERDRVAPYEQYF. In DNA form, the CDR3 reads TGCGCCAGCAGCCAAGAGCGGGACAGGGTGGCTCCCTACGAGCAGTACTTC.

The chain links TRBV6-6 to TRBJ1-2; D is unresolved. Trimming stripped 0 bases from V and 8 bases from J, with 13 bases between. CDR1 MNHNY and CDR2 SVGAGI come from the germline V gene (reference sequence). This CDR3 has 14 amino acids. In DNA, the CDR3 is TGTGCCAGCAGTTACTCGGCGAGCGGCGGGGGCTACACCTTC. This gives the protein CASSYSASGGGYTF.

The chain uses TRBV20-1 and TRBJ1-1, with D tentatively TRBD1 (5 bases). The CDR3 has 14 residues. Germline loops: CDR1 DFQATT, CDR2 SNEGSKA (reference sequence). V was clipped by 7 bases and J by 0 bases, with 15 bases between them. The CDR3 bases are TGCAGTGGTGATGGGGGGTCCCTGAACACTGAAGCTTTCTTT. It specifies CSGDGGSLNTEAFF.

The V call is TRBV7-2, the J call TRBJ2-3; D gene uncertain. The CDR3 totals 18 residues. V gave up 5 bases and J gave up 1 base, with 22 bases separating them. Germline CDR1 is SGHTA and CDR2 is FQGNSA. The CDR3 here is CASSANPEALTGTDTQYF. The CDR3 region has the DNA TGTGCCAGCAGCGCAAACCCGGAAGCCCTAACGGGCACAGATACGCAGTATTTT.

This clonotype was detected a few times. The CDR3 spells CASSLGTATYNYGYTF. CDR3 nucleotide sequence: TGCGCCAGCAGCCTAGGAACCGCGACATATAACTATGGCTACACCTTC. V and J are TRBV5-1 and TRBJ1-2; D ambiguous. Per germline, CDR1 SGHRS and CDR2 YFSETQ. There are 16 residues in the CDR3. Trimming removed 4 bases from V and 1 base from J, with 17 bases in between.

The V call is TRBV6-6, the J call TRBJ2-3; 7 positions agree with TRBD1. V lost 3 bases, J lost 6 bases, and 6 bases stayed unmatched. The CDR3 is 14 amino acids. Germline V lookup: CDR1 MNHNY, CDR2 SVGAGI (reference sequence). The CDR3 here is CASSYDRAVDTQYF. The CDR3 DNA reads as TGTGCCAGCAGTTATGACAGGGCAGTCGATACGCAGTATTTT.

V is TRBV4-3 and J is TRBJ1-2, with 7 bases lining up with TRBD1. This CDR3 spans 13 amino acids. CDR1 and CDR2 from the germline V gene are LGHNA and YSLEER. The J segment lost 8 bases and the V segment lost 4 bases, leaving 7 bases of the junction unmatched. CDR3 in amino acids: CASSLDRVPGYTF. CDR3 DNA sequence: TGCGCCAGCAGCCTAGACAGGGTTCCGGGCTACACCTTC.

The rearrangement links TRBV20-1 to TRBJ2-2, with 8 nucleotides matching TRBD2. This CDR3 spans 14 amino acids. Germline loops: CDR1 DFQATT, CDR2 SNEGSKA (reference sequence). After removal of 0 bases from V and 9 bases from J, the junction contained 6 bases not matched to a gene. The CDR3 DNA follows: TGCAGTGCTAGAGATCAGCGGGGGCCCCGGGAGCTGTTTTTT. This sequence encodes CSARDQRGPRELFF.

The chain couples TRBV7-2 to TRBJ2-3; tentatively, D is TRBD2 (6 bases). CDR1 SGHTA and CDR2 FQGNSA come from the germline V gene. The CDR3 contains 16 residues. V lost 5 bases, J lost 2 bases, and 17 bases lay in between. The CDR3 nucleotides read TGTGCCAGCAGCCACCCAAGCTGGGGGGTCACAGATACGCAGTATTTT. Translation gives CASSHPSWGVTDTQYF.

The CDR3 protein is CASSLDTGRKETQYF. CDR3 DNA sequence: TGTGCCAGCAGCTTAGATACAGGGAGGAAAGAGACCCAGTACTTC. The rearrangement joins TRBV7-2 to TRBJ2-5; D possibly uses TRBD1 or TRBD2 (6 bases each). CDR1 and CDR2 (germline): SGHTA, FQGNSA. V was clipped by 1 base and J by 3 bases, with 12 bases between them. The length of the CDR3 is 15 residues.

This clonotype showed up just a few times. The chain has TRBV4-2 and TRBJ1-2; TRBD1 matches 9 bases. The CDR3 has 14 residues. V trimming: 1 base; J trimming: 8 bases; junction bases outside the gene matches: 5. CDR1 and CDR2 (germline): LGHNA, YNFKEQ. In DNA form, the CDR3 reads TGTGCCAGCAGCCAAGGGGACAGGGTGGCCGGCTACACCTTC. This sequence encodes CASSQGDRVAGYTF.

This clonotype showed up just once. This chain joins TRBV6-5 and TRBJ2-2, with 7 positions matching TRBD1. The CDR3 covers 14 residues. The germline CDR1 and CDR2 sequences are MNHEY and SVGAGI. V shed 6 bases, J shed 6 bases, and the junction held 7 bases outside the gene matches. The CDR3 bases are TGTGCCAGCAGCTCGACAGGGACCCCCGGGGAGCTGTTTTTT. Its translation is CASSSTGTPGELFF.

V gene TRBV6-2 or TRBV6-3 combines with J gene TRBJ1-2, with 7 bases aligning to TRBD1. This CDR3 is built from 14 residues. The J segment lost 7 bases and the V segment lost 7 bases, leaving 12 bases of the junction unmatched. Germline V lookup: CDR1 MNHEY, CDR2 SVGEGT. CDR3 residues: CASTRRQGVGGYTF. CDR3 bases: TGTGCCAGCACCAGACGACAGGGTGTCGGTGGCTACACCTTC.